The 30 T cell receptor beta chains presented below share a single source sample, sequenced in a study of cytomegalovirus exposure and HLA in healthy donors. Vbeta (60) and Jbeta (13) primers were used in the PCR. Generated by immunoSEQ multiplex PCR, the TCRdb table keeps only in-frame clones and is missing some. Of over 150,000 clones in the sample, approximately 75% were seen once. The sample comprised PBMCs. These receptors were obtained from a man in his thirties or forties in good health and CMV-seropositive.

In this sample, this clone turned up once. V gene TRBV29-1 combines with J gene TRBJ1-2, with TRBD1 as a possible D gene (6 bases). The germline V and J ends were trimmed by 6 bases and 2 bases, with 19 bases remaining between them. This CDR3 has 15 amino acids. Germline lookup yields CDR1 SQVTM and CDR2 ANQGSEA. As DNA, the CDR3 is TGCAGCGTCGACGGCCGTGGGAGGGGGAACTATGGCTACACCTTC. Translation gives CSVDGRGRGNYGYTF.

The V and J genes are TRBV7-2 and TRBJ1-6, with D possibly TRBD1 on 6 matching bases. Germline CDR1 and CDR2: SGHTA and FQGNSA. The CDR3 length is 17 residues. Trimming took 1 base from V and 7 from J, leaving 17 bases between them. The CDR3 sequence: CASSLEAARGHNSPLHF. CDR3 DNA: TGTGCCAGCAGCTTAGAGGCGGCAAGGGGACACAATTCACCCCTCCACTTT.

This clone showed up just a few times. For the CDR3, the DNA is TGTGCCACCAGCAGAGTCAGGGCCCGGAACGAGCAGTACTTC. It codes for CATSRVRARNEQYF. The chain couples TRBV15 to TRBJ2-7; possible D gene TRBD1, 5 bases. Germline assignment: CDR1 LNHNV and CDR2 YYDKDF (reference sequence). V lost 1 base, J lost 5 bases, and 12 bases lay in between. The CDR3 is made up of 14 amino acids.

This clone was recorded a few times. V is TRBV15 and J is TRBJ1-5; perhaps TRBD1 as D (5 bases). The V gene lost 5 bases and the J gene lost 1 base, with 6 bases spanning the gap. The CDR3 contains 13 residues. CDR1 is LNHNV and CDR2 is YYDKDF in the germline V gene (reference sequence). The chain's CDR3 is CATSPGSNQPQHF. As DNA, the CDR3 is TGTGCCACCAGCCCAGGGAGCAATCAGCCCCAGCATTTT. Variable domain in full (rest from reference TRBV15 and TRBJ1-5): DAMVIQNPRYQVTQFGKPVTLSCSQTLNHNVMYWYQQKSSQAPKLLFHYYDKDFNNEADTPDNFQSRRPNTSFCFLDIRSPGLGDTAMYLCATSPGSNQPQHFGDGTRLSIL.

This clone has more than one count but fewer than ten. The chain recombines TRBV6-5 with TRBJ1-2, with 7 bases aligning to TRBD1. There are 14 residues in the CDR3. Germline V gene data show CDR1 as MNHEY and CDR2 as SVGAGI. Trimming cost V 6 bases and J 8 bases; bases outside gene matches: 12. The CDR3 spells CASRPPTGEYGYTF. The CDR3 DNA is TGTGCCAGCAGACCGCCCACAGGGGAGTACGGCTACACCTTC.

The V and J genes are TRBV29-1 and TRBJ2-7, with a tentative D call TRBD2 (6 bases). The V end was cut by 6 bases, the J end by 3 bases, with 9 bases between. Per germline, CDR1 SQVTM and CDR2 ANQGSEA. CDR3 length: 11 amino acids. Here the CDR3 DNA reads TGCAGCGTGACCGGGGGCTACGAGCAGTACTTC. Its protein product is CSVTGGYEQYF.

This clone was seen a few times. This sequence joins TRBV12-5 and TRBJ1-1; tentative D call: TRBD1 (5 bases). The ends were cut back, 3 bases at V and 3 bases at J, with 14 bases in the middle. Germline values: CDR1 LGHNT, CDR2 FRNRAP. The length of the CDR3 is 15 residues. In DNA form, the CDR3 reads TGTGCTAGTGGTTTCTTTATCTCGGGGGACACTGAAGCTTTCTTT. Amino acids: CASGFFISGDTEAFF.

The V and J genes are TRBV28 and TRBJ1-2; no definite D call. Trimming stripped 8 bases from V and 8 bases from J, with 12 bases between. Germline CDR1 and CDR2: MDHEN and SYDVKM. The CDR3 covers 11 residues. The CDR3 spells CASGALQGYTF. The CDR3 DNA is TGTGCCAGCGGAGCCCTTCAGGGCTACACCTTC.

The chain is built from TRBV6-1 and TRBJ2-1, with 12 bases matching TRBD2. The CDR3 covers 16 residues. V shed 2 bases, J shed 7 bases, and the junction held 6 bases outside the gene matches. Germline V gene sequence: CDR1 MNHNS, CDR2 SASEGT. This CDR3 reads CASSENRLAGGNEQFF. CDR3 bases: TGTGCCAGCAGTGAAAATCGCCTAGCGGGGGGGAATGAGCAGTTCTTC.

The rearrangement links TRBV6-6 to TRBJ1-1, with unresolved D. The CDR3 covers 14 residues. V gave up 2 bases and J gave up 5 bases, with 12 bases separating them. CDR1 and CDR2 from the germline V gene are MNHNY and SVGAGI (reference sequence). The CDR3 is CASSYMQRNTEAFF. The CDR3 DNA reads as TGTGCCAGCAGTTACATGCAGCGGAATACTGAAGCTTTCTTT.

CDR3 in amino acids: CASSLASGGTGELFF. In nucleotides, the CDR3 is TGTGCCAGCAGCTTAGCTAGCGGGGGCACCGGGGAGCTGTTTTTT. The chain has TRBV7-2 and TRBJ2-2; TRBD2 matches at 9 bases. The CDR3 runs to 15 residues. Germline CDR1 is SGHTA and CDR2 is FQGNSA. The V segment lost 0 bases and the J segment 4 bases; nucleotides outside the gene matches: 0.

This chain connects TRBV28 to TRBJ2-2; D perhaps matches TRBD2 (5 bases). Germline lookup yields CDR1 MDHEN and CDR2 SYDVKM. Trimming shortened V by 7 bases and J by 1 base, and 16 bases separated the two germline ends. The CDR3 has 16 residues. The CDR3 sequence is CASTPRGEGNTGELFF. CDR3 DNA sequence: TGTGCCAGCACCCCACGGGGAGAAGGGAACACCGGGGAGCTGTTTTTT.

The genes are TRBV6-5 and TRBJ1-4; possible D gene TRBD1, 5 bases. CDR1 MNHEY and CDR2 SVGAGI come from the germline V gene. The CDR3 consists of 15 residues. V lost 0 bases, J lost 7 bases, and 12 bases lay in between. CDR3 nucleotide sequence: TGTGCCAGCAGTTACTCCCCGAGAAGGGGTGAAAAACTGTTTTTT. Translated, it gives CASSYSPRRGEKLFF.

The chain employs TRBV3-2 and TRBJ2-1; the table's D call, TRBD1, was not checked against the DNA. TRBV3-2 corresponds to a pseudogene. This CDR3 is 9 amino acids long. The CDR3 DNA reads TGTGCCAGTCAGGGTGAGCAGTTCTTC. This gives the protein CASQGEQFF.

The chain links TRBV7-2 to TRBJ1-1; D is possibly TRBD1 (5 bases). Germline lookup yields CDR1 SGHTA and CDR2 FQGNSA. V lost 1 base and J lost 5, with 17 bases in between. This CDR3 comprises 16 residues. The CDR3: CASSLVGGGSGTEAFF. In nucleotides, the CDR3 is TGTGCCAGCAGCTTAGTCGGGGGGGGTAGTGGGACTGAAGCTTTCTTT. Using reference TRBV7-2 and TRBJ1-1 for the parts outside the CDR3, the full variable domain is GAGVSQSPSNKVTEKGKDVELRCDPISGHTALYWYRQSLGQGLEFLIYFQGNSAPDKSGLPSDRFSAERTGGSVSTLTIQRTQQEDSAVYLCASSLVGGGSGTEAFFGQGTRLTVV.

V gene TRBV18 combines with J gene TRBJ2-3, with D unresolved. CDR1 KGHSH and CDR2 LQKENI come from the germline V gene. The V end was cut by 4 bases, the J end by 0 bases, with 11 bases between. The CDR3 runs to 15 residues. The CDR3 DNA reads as TGTGCCAGCTCACAACAATCGTCTAGCACAGATACGCAGTATTTT. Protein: CASSQQSSSTDTQYF.

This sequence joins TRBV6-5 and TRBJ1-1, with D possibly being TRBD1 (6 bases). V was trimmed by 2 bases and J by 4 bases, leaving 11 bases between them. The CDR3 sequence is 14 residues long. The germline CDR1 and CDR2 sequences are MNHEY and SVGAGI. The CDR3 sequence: CASSYNRGATEAFF. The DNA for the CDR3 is TGTGCCAGCAGTTACAACCGGGGGGCCACTGAAGCTTTCTTT.

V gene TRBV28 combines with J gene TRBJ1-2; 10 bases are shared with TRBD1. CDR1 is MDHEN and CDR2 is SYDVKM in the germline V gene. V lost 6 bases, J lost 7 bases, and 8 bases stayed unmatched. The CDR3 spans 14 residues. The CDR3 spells CASRAGTGAVGYTF. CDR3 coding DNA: TGTGCCAGCAGGGCCGGGACAGGGGCGGTTGGCTACACCTTC.

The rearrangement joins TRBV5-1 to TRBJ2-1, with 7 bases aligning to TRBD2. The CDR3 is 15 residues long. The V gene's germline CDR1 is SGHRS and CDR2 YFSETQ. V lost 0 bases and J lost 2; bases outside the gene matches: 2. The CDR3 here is CASSLGSGAYNEQFF. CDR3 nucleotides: TGCGCCAGCAGCTTGGGGAGCGGGGCCTACAATGAGCAGTTCTTC.

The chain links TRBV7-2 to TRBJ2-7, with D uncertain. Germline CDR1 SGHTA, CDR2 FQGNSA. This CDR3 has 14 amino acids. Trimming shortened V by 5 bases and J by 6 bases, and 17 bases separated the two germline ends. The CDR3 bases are TGTGCCAGCAGCCCATGGAGAGATTCGGGCGAGCAGTACTTC. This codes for CASSPWRDSGEQYF. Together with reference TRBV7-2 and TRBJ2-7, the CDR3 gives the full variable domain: GAGVSQSPSNKVTEKGKDVELRCDPISGHTALYWYRQSLGQGLEFLIYFQGNSAPDKSGLPSDRFSAERTGGSVSTLTIQRTQQEDSAVYLCASSPWRDSGEQYFGPGTRLTVT.

This CDR3 reads CASSLFRSGVPYEQYF. The DNA for the CDR3 is TGTGCCAGCAGCTTGTTCCGTTCGGGAGTTCCCTACGAGCAGTACTTC. The chain uses TRBV5-4 and TRBJ2-7, with a possible D match to TRBD2 (6 bases). Germline V gives CDR1 SGHNT, CDR2 YYREEE (reference sequence). V dropped 1 base and J dropped 2 bases, with 16 bases sitting between them. The CDR3 contains 16 residues.

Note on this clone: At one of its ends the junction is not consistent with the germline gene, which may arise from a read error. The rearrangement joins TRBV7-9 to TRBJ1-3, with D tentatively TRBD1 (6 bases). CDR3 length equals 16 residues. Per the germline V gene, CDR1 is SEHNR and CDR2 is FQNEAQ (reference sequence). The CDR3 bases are TGTTCCAGCAGCCAAGTCTCAGGGGACCTCGGGAACACCATATATTTT. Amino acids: CSSSQVSGDLGNTIYF.

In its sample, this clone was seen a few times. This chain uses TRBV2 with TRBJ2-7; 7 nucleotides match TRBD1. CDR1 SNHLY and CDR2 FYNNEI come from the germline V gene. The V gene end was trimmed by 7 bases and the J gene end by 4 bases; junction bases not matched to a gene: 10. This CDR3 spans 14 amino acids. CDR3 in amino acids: CASKHADRVYEQYF. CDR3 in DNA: TGTGCCAGCAAGCATGCAGACAGGGTGTACGAGCAGTACTTC.

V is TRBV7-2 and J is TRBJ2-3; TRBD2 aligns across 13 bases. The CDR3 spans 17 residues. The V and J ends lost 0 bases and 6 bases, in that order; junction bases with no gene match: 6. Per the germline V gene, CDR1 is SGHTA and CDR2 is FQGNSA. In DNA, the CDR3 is TGTGCCAGCAGCTTAGCCCCGACTAGCGGGGGGAGGGATACGCAGTATTTT. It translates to CASSLAPTSGGRDTQYF.

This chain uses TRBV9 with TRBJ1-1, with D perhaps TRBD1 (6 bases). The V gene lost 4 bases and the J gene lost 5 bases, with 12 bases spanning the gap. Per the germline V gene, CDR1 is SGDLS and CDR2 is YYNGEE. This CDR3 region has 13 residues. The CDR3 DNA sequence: TGTGCCAGCAGCTTGGACAGAGGAACTGAAGCTTTCTTT. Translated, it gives CASSLDRGTEAFF. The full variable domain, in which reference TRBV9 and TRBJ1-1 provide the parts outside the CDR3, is DSGVTQTPKHLITATGQRVTLRCSPRSGDLSVYWYQQSLDQGLQFLIQYYNGEERAKGNILERFSAQQFPDLHSELNLSSLELGDSALYFCASSLDRGTEAFFGQGTRLTVV.

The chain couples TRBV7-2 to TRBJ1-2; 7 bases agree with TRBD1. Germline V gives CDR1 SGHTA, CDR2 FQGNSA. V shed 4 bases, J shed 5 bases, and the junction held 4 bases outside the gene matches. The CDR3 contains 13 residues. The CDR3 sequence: CASSSDRRYGYTF. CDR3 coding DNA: TGTGCCAGCAGCTCGGACAGGAGATATGGCTACACCTTC.

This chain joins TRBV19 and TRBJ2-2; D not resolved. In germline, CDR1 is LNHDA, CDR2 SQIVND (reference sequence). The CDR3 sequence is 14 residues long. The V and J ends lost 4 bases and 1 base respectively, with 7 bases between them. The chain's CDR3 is CASSTYLNTGELFF. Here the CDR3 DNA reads TGTGCCAGTAGTACCTACCTGAACACCGGGGAGCTGTTTTTT.

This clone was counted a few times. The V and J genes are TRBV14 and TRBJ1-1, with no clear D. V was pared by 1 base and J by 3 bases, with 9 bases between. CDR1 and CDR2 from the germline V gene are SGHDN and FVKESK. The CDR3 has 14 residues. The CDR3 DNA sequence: TGTGCCAGCAGCCAAGTCAATGTAGACACTGAAGCTTTCTTT. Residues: CASSQVNVDTEAFF.

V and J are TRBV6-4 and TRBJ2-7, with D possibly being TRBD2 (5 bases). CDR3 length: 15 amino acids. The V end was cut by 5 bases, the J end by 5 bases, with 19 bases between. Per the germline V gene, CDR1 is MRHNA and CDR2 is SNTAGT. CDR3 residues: CASSFLAVPIHEQYF. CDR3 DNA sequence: TGTGCCAGCAGTTTCCTAGCCGTTCCTATCCACGAGCAGTACTTC.

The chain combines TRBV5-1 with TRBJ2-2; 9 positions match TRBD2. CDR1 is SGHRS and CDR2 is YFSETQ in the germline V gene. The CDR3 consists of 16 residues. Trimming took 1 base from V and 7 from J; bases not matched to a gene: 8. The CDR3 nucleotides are TGCGCCAGCAGCTTGCAGGCGGGGGGGCTCGACGGGGAGCTGTTTTTT. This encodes CASSLQAGGLDGELFF.